A selection of T cell receptor beta chains follows, all from one sample in a study of beta chain features in type 1 diabetes. The repertoire was sequenced with immunoSEQ multiplex PCR; TCRdb's copy has only in-frame clones and lacks some. The repertoire holds 200,000 to 250,000 clones, with about a tenth as singletons. Input material: central memory CD4+ T cells from blood. These receptors were taken from a man aged 18 to 35 in good health. CDR3s include the opening cysteine and the closing phenylalanine or tryptophan. D genes are given only for firm matches. A clone size is listed for some rows: how often the clone was seen (once, few, many), or a class if it is expanded.

V gene,J gene,clone size,D gene,CDR3 DNA,CDR3 protein
TRBV28,TRBJ2-1,.,TRBD2,TGTGCCAGCAGTTCCGGGACTAGCTTAAATGAGCAGTTCTTC,CASSSGTSLNEQFF
TRBV5-4,TRBJ2-5,.,.,TGTGCCAGCAGCCGGGGGGCTAGCGGAGACCAAGAGACCCAGTACTTC,CASSRGASGDQETQYF
TRBV14,TRBJ2-2,many,.,TGTGCCAGCAGCCAAGTTGGTTTCGCCGGGGAGCTGTTTTTT,CASSQVGFAGELFF
TRBV11-2,TRBJ2-1,.,.,TGTGCCAGCAGCCCGGTTCGGGGGAGCTCCTACAATGAGCAGTTCTTC,CASSPVRGSSYNEQFF
TRBV12-2,TRBJ1-5,.,.,TGTGCAAGTCGCTCGGACAAGGACAATCAGCCCCAGCATTTT,CASRSDKDNQPQHF
TRBV10-3,TRBJ2-7,.,TRBD1,TGTGCCATCAGTGCCGGGACAGGGTATTCAGAGCAGTACTTC,CAISAGTGYSEQYF
TRBV15,TRBJ2-4,many,TRBD1,TGTGCCACCAGCAGGAACCCGACAGGGGAGGAGAGCATTCAGTACTTC,CATSRNPTGEESIQYF
TRBV5-1,TRBJ1-1,few,TRBD1,TGCGCCAGCAGCCGGATACAGGGGGACACTGAAGCTTTCTTT,CASSRIQGDTEAFF
TRBV29-1,TRBJ2-7,many,.,TGCAGCGTTCGGCAGGGGATCCACGAGCAGTACTTC,CSVRQGIHEQYF
TRBV6-1,TRBJ2-1,.,TRBD2,TGTGCCGGAGGGACTAGCGGGAGGAATGAGCAGTTCTTC,CAGGTSGRNEQFF
TRBV29-1,TRBJ2-3,.,TRBD1,TGCAGCGCCGACACGGGACAGGGGAAAGATACGCAGTATTTT,CSADTGQGKDTQYF
TRBV30,TRBJ2-2,.,.,TGTGCCTGGAGAGTAGTTCGCGGGGAGCTGTTTTTT,CAWRVVRGELFF
TRBV28,TRBJ1-4,few,.,TGTGCCAGCAGGACTGGACGGCGGGGTGAAAAACTGTTTTTT,CASRTGRRGEKLFF
TRBV30,TRBJ1-3,.,.,TGTGCCTGGAGGAGGAGTATCTCTGGAAACACCATATATTTT,CAWRRSISGNTIYF
TRBV25-1,TRBJ2-5,.,TRBD1,TGTGCCAGCAGTCTAGACAGGGGGAGGAGAGAGACCCAGTACTTC,CASSLDRGRRETQYF
TRBV28,TRBJ1-2,few,TRBD1,TGTGCCAGCAGCCTATCGGGACAGGGGAACTATGGCTACACCTTC,CASSLSGQGNYGYTF
TRBV7-3,TRBJ1-1,.,.,TGTGCCAGCAGCCCCCGACAGAGCAACACTGAAGCTTTCTTT,CASSPRQSNTEAFF
TRBV19,TRBJ2-7,.,.,TGTGCCAGTAGTGTTGGGACAATCACCTACGAGCAGTACTTC,CASSVGTITYEQYF
TRBV20-1,TRBJ2-7,.,.,TGCAGTGCTAGAGATCCTCCCCACTCCTACTTC,CSARDPPHSYF
TRBV27,TRBJ2-1,.,.,TGTGCCAGCAGGGGATTTGGGGGCTCCTACAATGAGCAGTTCTTC,CASRGFGGSYNEQFF
TRBV13,TRBJ2-3,few,TRBD2,TGTGCCAGCAGCTGGGGGACTAGCGGTCTGGATACGCAGTATTTT,CASSWGTSGLDTQYF
TRBV5-4,TRBJ2-2,.,.,TGTGCCAGCAGCCCGACAATTACCACCGGGGAGCTGTTTTTT,CASSPTITTGELFF
TRBV11-2,TRBJ2-3,.,.,TGTGCCAGCAGCTTAATCACAGATACGCAGTATTTT,CASSLITDTQYF
TRBV29-1,TRBJ2-7,few,TRBD1,TGCAGCGTTGTCCCGGGACAGGGCTACGAGCAGTACTTC,CSVVPGQGYEQYF
TRBV7-2,TRBJ2-1,few,TRBD2,TGTGCCAGCAGCCGGCCCCCTAGCGGGAGGCAAGACAATGAGCAGTTCTTC,CASSRPPSGRQDNEQFF
TRBV30,TRBJ2-1,.,.,TGTGCCTGGAGGGCAAGGGGGGGAACACACAATGAGCAGTTCTTC,CAWRARGGTHNEQFF